This TCR beta chain was profiled in a study of blood T cell repertoires in COVID-19. Per the study methods: It was from reference gene primer amplification that nucleated cell counts were estimated. The method was immunoSEQ multiplex PCR; TCRdb's version includes in-frame clones alone and lacks a portion of them. V, J and clone size derive from that table, while D and trimming were established from the DNA sequence. This table has 140,000 or so clones, over 80% appearing once. The germline V gene has CDR1 SQVTM and CDR2 ANQGSEA. Unmatched junction bases numbered 4, after V lost 5 bases and J lost 6 bases. The CDR3 contains 13 residues.

The sequence derives from a man between 60 and 75 years old with active or convalescent COVID-19. Sequenced sample: peripheral blood. The V call is TRBV29-1, the J call TRBJ2-2; 9 bases map to TRBD2. The CDR3 nucleotides read TGCAGCGTTTTCGGCGGGAGGGCCGGGGAGCTGTTTTTT. It encodes CSVFGGRAGELFF.